Listed below are T cell receptor beta chains from one sample, sequenced in a study of T-cell memory formation after mild COVID-19. Each CDR3 protein is one row after TCRdb ran MiXCR on the 5' RACE reads. Of hundreds of thousands of distinct CDR3 sequences listed, about 20% are singletons. The sequencing input was PBMCs or a T cell subset sorted from them (not recorded which). The receptors stem from an adult woman who had mild COVID-19 (a few samples of this study predate the infection). Cell type and time point are not known. The CDR3 runs from the conserved cysteine through the conserved F or W. The D gene is left open where the match is weak. Clone size is stated in some rows and not others, as once, few, many or a class when expanded.

CDR3: CASSFLSPGDTQYF
DNA: TGTGCCAGCAGCTTTTTGTCTCCGGGAGATACGCAGTATTTT
size: few
D: .
J: TRBJ2-3
V: TRBV11-2

CDR3: CASSGWGTGYGYTF
DNA: TGTGCCAGCTCCGGGTGGGGTACCGGCTATGGCTACACCTTC
size: .
D: .
J: TRBJ1-2
V: TRBV7-6

CDR3: CASSWSGSGDTGELFF
DNA: TGTGCCAGCAGCTGGAGCGGGAGTGGGGACACCGGGGAGCTGTTTTTT
size: few
D: TRBD2
J: TRBJ2-2
V: TRBV7-6

CDR3: CASSETGYDQPQHF
DNA: TGTGCCAGCAGTGAGACAGGGTATGATCAGCCCCAGCATTTT
size: few
D: TRBD1
J: TRBJ1-5
V: TRBV6-5

CDR3: CASSLRTGDSEAFF
DNA: TGTGCCAGCAGTTTGAGGACAGGGGACTCTGAAGCTTTCTTT
size: few
D: TRBD1
J: TRBJ1-1
V: TRBV2

CDR3: CSGSGLDTGELFF
DNA: TGCAGCGGTAGCGGATTGGATACCGGGGAGCTGTTTTTT
size: few
D: .
J: TRBJ2-2
V: TRBV29-1

CDR3: CASSFDWGALNEQYF
DNA: TGTGCCAGCAGCTTCGATTGGGGGGCACTGAACGAGCAGTACTTC
size: few
D: .
J: TRBJ2-7
V: TRBV7-9

CDR3: CASSATEGGVGYTF
DNA: TGTGCCAGCAGCGCGACAGAAGGAGGTGTAGGCTACACCTTC
size: .
D: .
J: TRBJ1-2
V: TRBV6-4

CDR3: CASSLSWDWTHPDYEQYF
DNA: TGTGCCAGCAGTTTATCGTGGGATTGGACCCACCCGGACTACGAGCAGTACTTC
size: .
D: .
J: TRBJ2-7
V: TRBV27

CDR3: CASSYSSANYGYTF
DNA: TGTGCCAGCAGTTACTCCTCCGCAAACTATGGCTACACCTTC
size: .
D: .
J: TRBJ1-2
V: TRBV6-5

CDR3: CASTIAGTPIRNYGYTF
DNA: TGTGCCAGCACCATAGCCGGGACACCGATCAGAAACTATGGCTACACCTTC
size: few
D: .
J: TRBJ1-2
V: TRBV7-9

CDR3: CASSPLPGGTEAFF
DNA: TGTGCCAGCAGCCCCCTACCCGGGGGCACTGAAGCTTTCTTT
size: .
D: .
J: TRBJ1-1
V: TRBV12-3/TRBV12-4

CDR3: CASSFASGSTDTQYF
DNA: TGCGCCAGCAGCTTTGCTAGCGGCAGCACAGATACGCAGTATTTT
size: few
D: TRBD2
J: TRBJ2-3
V: TRBV5-1

CDR3: CASSFGTSDGNTEAFF
DNA: TGTGCCAGCAGCTTCGGGACATCAGACGGGAACACTGAAGCTTTCTTT
size: few
D: .
J: TRBJ1-1
V: TRBV7-2

CDR3: CASSQDKSEDTQYF
DNA: TGTGCCAGCAGCCAAGATAAATCGGAAGATACGCAGTATTTT
size: .
D: .
J: TRBJ2-3
V: TRBV4-2

CDR3: CASSPLTAGERGYTF
DNA: TGTGCCAGCAGCCCACTGACCGCGGGGGAAAGAGGCTACACCTTC
size: few
D: .
J: TRBJ1-2
V: TRBV7-6

CDR3: CSVDESGQFTEAFF
DNA: TGCAGCGTGGACGAATCGGGACAGTTCACTGAAGCTTTCTTT
size: few
D: TRBD1
J: TRBJ1-1
V: TRBV29-1

CDR3: CASSPWDGSYEQYF
DNA: TGTGCCAGCAGCCCGTGGGACGGCTCCTACGAGCAGTACTTC
size: .
D: .
J: TRBJ2-7
V: TRBV9

CDR3: CASSQASFKGGIHEQYF
DNA: TGTGCCAGCAGCCAAGCCAGTTTCAAAGGCGGGATTCACGAGCAGTACTTC
size: few
D: .
J: TRBJ2-7
V: TRBV4-2

CDR3: CARSLAGEITDTQYF
DNA: TGTGCCAGAAGCTTGGCGGGGGAGATCACAGATACGCAGTATTTT
size: .
D: .
J: TRBJ2-3
V: TRBV5-3

CDR3: CASSLASRDYGYTF
DNA: TGTGCCAGCAGCTTGGCGTCTCGGGACTATGGCTACACCTTC
size: few
D: .
J: TRBJ1-2
V: TRBV5-4

CDR3: CASTRGGSSYEQYF
DNA: TGTGCCAGTACTAGAGGCGGCAGCTCCTACGAGCAGTACTTC
size: .
D: .
J: TRBJ2-7
V: TRBV19

CDR3: CATSRTTGYGYTF
DNA: TGTGCCACCAGCAGAACAACAGGCTATGGCTACACCTTC
size: .
D: .
J: TRBJ1-2
V: TRBV15

CDR3: CASSLNQPQHF
DNA: TGTGCCAGCAGCCTTAATCAGCCCCAGCATTTT
size: many
D: .
J: TRBJ1-5
V: TRBV12-3/TRBV12-4

CDR3: CASNELEGGAQYF
DNA: TGTGCCAGCAACGAATTGGAAGGAGGGGCCCAGTACTTC
size: .
D: .
J: TRBJ2-5
V: TRBV6-6

CDR3: CASSQERIERGRNEQFF
DNA: TGTGCCAGCAGCCAAGAACGGATTGAGCGGGGGAGGAATGAGCAGTTCTTC
size: many
D: TRBD2
J: TRBJ2-1
V: TRBV14

CDR3: CASSLRLPPGVEAFF
DNA: TGTGCCAGCAGCCTGCGTCTTCCTCCGGGGGTCGAAGCTTTCTTT
size: .
D: .
J: TRBJ1-1
V: TRBV7-2

CDR3: CASSYTVGQGNYEQYF
DNA: TGTGCCAGCAGTTACACCGTGGGGCAGGGAAACTACGAGCAGTACTTC
size: .
D: .
J: TRBJ2-7
V: TRBV6-5

CDR3: CATSRQGARAGGQPQHF
DNA: TGTGCCACCAGTAGACAGGGGGCAAGGGCGGGCGGACAGCCCCAGCATTTT
size: .
D: TRBD1
J: TRBJ1-5
V: TRBV15

CDR3: CASSGEGLAQETQYF
DNA: TGTGCCAGCAGTGGGGAAGGGTTAGCCCAAGAGACCCAGTACTTC
size: few
D: .
J: TRBJ2-5
V: TRBV7-9

CDR3: CASSYGLAGGHETQYF
DNA: TGTGCCAGCAGCTATGGACTAGCGGGGGGGCACGAGACCCAGTACTTC
size: .
D: TRBD2
J: TRBJ2-5
V: TRBV3-1

CDR3: CASSLLAGNTDTQYF
DNA: TGTGCCAGCAGTTTACTAGCGGGGAACACAGATACGCAGTATTTT
size: few
D: TRBD2
J: TRBJ2-3
V: TRBV27

CDR3: CASSIVNTEAFF
DNA: TGTGCCAGTAGTATAGTGAACACTGAAGCTTTCTTT
size: .
D: .
J: TRBJ1-1
V: TRBV19

CDR3: CASRYHLNYGYTF
DNA: TGTGCCAGCAGGTATCATCTTAACTATGGCTACACCTTC
size: .
D: .
J: TRBJ1-2
V: TRBV12-3/TRBV12-4

CDR3: CASSQPGTGLGYGYTF
DNA: TGCGCCAGCAGCCAGCCCGGGACAGGTCTAGGGTATGGCTACACCTTC
size: few
D: TRBD1
J: TRBJ1-2
V: TRBV4-1

CDR3: CATSPRGSNEQFF
DNA: TGTGCCACCAGTCCGCGGGGGTCCAATGAGCAGTTCTTC
size: .
D: TRBD2
J: TRBJ2-1
V: TRBV24-1

CDR3: CASSQDFYEQYF
DNA: TGCGCCAGCAGCCAAGATTTTTACGAGCAGTACTTC
size: few
D: .
J: TRBJ2-7
V: TRBV4-1

CDR3: CASSQDQGREQYF
DNA: TGCGCCAGCAGCCAAGACCAGGGGCGCGAGCAGTACTTC
size: .
D: .
J: TRBJ2-7
V: TRBV4-3

CDR3: CASSLDHGRVDEKLFF
DNA: TGTGCCAGCAGCTTAGATCATGGCAGGGTCGATGAAAAACTGTTTTTT
size: few
D: .
J: TRBJ1-4
V: TRBV7-2

CDR3: CASSPRGSGVIYEQYF
DNA: TGTGCCAGCAGCCCCCGTGGTAGCGGGGTGATTTACGAGCAGTACTTC
size: few
D: TRBD2
J: TRBJ2-7
V: TRBV7-2

CDR3: CASSLEGGRSPHEQYF
DNA: TGTGCCAGCAGCTTGGAGGGGGGACGCTCTCCCCACGAGCAGTACTTC
size: .
D: .
J: TRBJ2-7
V: TRBV5-4

CDR3: CASSYSGGDQPQHF
DNA: TGTGCCAGCAGTTACTCCGGCGGAGATCAGCCCCAGCATTTT
size: .
D: .
J: TRBJ1-5
V: TRBV6-6

CDR3: CASSSDGGDHYNEQFF
DNA: TGTGCCAGCAGCTCCGATGGTGGGGATCACTACAATGAGCAGTTCTTC
size: .
D: .
J: TRBJ2-1
V: TRBV7-3

CDR3: CASSRSRHRDSGANVLTF
DNA: TGTGCCAGCAGCCGCTCCCGTCACAGAGACTCTGGGGCCAACGTCCTGACTTTC
size: .
D: .
J: TRBJ2-6
V: TRBV9

CDR3: CASSFTGPGRTVNYGYTF
DNA: TGTGCCAGCAGCTTCACAGGCCCTGGTCGAACGGTTAACTATGGCTACACCTTC
size: .
D: .
J: TRBJ1-2
V: TRBV7-8

CDR3: CASSLTSGWADTQYF
DNA: TGTGCCAGCAGCTTAACGTCCGGGTGGGCAGATACGCAGTATTTT
size: few
D: .
J: TRBJ2-3
V: TRBV7-3

CDR3: CASSLHEGTEAFF
DNA: TGTGCCAGCAGCTTACACGAGGGTACTGAAGCTTTCTTT
size: .
D: .
J: TRBJ1-1
V: TRBV7-6

CDR3: CACTHRVGEKLFF
DNA: TGTGCCTGTACCCACAGGGTTGGGGAAAAACTGTTTTTT
size: .
D: .
J: TRBJ1-4
V: TRBV30

CDR3: CASSPGLGFQETQYF
DNA: TGTGCCAGCAGCCCAGGGCTGGGGTTCCAAGAGACCCAGTACTTC
size: .
D: .
J: TRBJ2-5
V: TRBV7-3

CDR3: CSAREGTGGGQPQHF
DNA: TGCAGTGCTAGAGAAGGGACAGGGGGCGGTCAGCCCCAGCATTTT
size: .
D: TRBD1
J: TRBJ1-5
V: TRBV20-1

CDR3: CASSFNHDRGQGGYTF
DNA: TGTGCCAGCAGCTTCAACCATGACAGGGGGCAGGGAGGCTACACCTTC
size: .
D: TRBD1
J: TRBJ1-2
V: TRBV7-9

CDR3: CASSLGQGSEYF
DNA: TGTGCCAGCAGCTTAGGGCAGGGTTCTGAGTACTTC
size: .
D: .
J: TRBJ2-7
V: TRBV7-9

CDR3: CASSTKWENGGETQYF
DNA: TGTGCCAGTAGTACGAAGTGGGAGAATGGAGGAGAGACCCAGTACTTC
size: few
D: .
J: TRBJ2-5
V: TRBV19

CDR3: CASSLEINRYYGYTF
DNA: TGTGCCAGCAGCTTAGAAATCAACAGGTACTATGGCTACACCTTC
size: .
D: .
J: TRBJ1-2
V: TRBV7-9

CDR3: CASSPGSTSVAYEQYF
DNA: TGCGCCAGCAGCCCGGGGTCGACTAGCGTTGCCTACGAGCAGTACTTC
size: .
D: TRBD2
J: TRBJ2-7
V: TRBV4-3

CDR3: CASSSKRGGRETQYF
DNA: TGCGCCAGCAGCTCCAAGCGGGGGGGACGAGAGACCCAGTACTTC
size: many
D: TRBD2
J: TRBJ2-5
V: TRBV5-1

CDR3: CASSEAGVLAGETQYF
DNA: TGTGCCAGCAGTGAAGCGGGCGTGCTAGCGGGGGAGACCCAGTACTTC
size: few
D: TRBD2
J: TRBJ2-5
V: TRBV2